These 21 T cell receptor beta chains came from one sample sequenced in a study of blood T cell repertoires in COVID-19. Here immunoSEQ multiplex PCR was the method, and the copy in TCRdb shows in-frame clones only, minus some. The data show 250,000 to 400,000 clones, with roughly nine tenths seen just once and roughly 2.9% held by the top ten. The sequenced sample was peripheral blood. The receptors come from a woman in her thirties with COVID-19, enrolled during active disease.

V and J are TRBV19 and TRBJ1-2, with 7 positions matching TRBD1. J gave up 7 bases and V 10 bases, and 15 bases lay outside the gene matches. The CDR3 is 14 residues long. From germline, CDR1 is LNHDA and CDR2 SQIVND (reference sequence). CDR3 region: CATSRIDRAGGYTF. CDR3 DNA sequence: TGTGCCACCTCCCGAATCGACAGGGCCGGTGGCTACACCTTC.

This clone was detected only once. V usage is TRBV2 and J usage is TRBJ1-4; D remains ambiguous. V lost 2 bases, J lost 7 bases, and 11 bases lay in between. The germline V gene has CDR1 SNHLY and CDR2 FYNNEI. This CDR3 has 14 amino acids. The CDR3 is CASSETGRAEKLFF. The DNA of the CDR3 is TGTGCCAGCAGTGAAACCGGGAGGGCTGAAAAACTGTTTTTT.

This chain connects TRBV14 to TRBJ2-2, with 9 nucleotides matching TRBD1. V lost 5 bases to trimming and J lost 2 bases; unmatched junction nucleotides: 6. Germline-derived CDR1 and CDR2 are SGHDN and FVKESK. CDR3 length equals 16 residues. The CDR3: CASSVRTGDNTGELFF. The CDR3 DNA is TGTGCCAGCAGCGTGCGGACAGGGGATAACACCGGGGAGCTGTTTTTT.

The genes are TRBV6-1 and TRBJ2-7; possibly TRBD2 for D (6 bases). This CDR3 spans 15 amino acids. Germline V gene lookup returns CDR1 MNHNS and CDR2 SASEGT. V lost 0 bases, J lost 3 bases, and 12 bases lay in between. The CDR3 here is CASSEAWTNHYEQYF. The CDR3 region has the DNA TGTGCCAGCAGTGAAGCGTGGACTAATCACTACGAGCAGTACTTC.

CDR3 DNA sequence: TGTGCCAGCAGCGACAGGGGGCCCCGGATTTCCTACGAGCAGTACTTC. This sequence encodes CASSDRGPRISYEQYF. The genes are TRBV2 and TRBJ2-7; 10 bases fit TRBD1. Trimming at V came to 6 bases and at J to 1 base, leaving 9 bases not matched to a gene. CDR1 and CDR2 (germline): SNHLY, FYNNEI. The CDR3 runs to 16 residues.

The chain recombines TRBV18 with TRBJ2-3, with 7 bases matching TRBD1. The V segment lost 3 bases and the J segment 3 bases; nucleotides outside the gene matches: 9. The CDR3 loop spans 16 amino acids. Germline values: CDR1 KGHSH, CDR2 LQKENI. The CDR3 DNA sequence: TGTGCCAGCTCACCTGACAGGGCCTTGCCTACAGATACGCAGTATTTT. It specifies CASSPDRALPTDTQYF.

DNA of the CDR3: TGTGCCAGCAGTTTCTCAGGAAAAGGGGCCAACGTCCTGACTTTC. It translates to CASSFSGKGANVLTF. This chain joins TRBV27 and TRBJ2-6; no reliable D call. V shed 3 bases and J shed 4 bases, with 10 bases lying between them. The CDR3 runs 15 residues. Germline V lookup: CDR1 MNHEY, CDR2 SMNVEV (reference sequence). Variable domain in full (rest from reference TRBV27 and TRBJ2-6): EAQVTQNPRYLITVTGKKLTVTCSQNMNHEYMSWYRQDPGLGLRQIYYSMNVEVTDKGDVPEGYKVSRKEKRNFPLILESPSPNQTSLYFCASSFSGKGANVLTFGAGSRLTVL.

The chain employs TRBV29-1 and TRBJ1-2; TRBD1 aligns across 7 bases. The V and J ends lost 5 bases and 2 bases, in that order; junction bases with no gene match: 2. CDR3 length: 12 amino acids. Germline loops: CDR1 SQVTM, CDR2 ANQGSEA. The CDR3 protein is CSVNRGNYGYTF. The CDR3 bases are TGCAGCGTTAACAGGGGAAACTATGGCTACACCTTC.

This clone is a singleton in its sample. CDR3 sequence (DNA): TGTGCCAGCAGCTTGGGGCGGGAGCCGGGGGATACGCAGTATTTT. Residues: CASSLGREPGDTQYF. The chain has TRBV5-4 and TRBJ2-3, with 7 bases that match TRBD2. Germline loops: CDR1 SGHNT, CDR2 YYREEE (reference sequence). J lost 6 bases, V lost 0 bases, and 7 bases had no gene match. The CDR3 is 15 residues long.

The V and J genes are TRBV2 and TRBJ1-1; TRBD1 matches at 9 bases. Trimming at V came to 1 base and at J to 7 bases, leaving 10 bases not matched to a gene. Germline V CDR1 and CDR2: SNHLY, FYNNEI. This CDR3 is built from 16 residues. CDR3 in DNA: TGTGCCAGCAGTGAAGAAGGGACAGGGTGGATAATTGAAGCTTTCTTT. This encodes CASSEEGTGWIIEAFF.

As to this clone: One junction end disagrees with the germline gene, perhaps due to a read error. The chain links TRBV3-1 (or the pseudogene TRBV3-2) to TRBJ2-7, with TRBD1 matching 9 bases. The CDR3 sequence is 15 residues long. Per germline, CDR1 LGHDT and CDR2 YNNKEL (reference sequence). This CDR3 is CASTQRRTGEDEQYF. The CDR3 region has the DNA TGTGCCAGCACCCAACGTCGGACAGGGGAGGACGAGCAGTACTTC.

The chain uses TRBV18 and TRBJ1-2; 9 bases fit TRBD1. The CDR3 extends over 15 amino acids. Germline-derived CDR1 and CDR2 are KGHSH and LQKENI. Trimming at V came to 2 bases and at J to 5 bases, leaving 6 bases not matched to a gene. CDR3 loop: CASSPWDRVGYGYTF. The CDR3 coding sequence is TGTGCCAGCTCACCATGGGACAGGGTAGGGTATGGCTACACCTTC.

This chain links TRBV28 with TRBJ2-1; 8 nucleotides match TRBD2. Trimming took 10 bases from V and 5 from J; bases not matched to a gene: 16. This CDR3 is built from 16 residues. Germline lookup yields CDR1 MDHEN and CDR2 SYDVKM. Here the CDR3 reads CATGAWSGSPHNEQFF. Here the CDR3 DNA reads TGTGCCACCGGAGCATGGAGCGGGAGCCCCCACAATGAGCAGTTCTTC.

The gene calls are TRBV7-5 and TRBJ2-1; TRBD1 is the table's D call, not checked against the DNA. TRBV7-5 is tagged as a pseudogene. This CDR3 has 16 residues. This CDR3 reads CVRSYSPGQGNNEQFF. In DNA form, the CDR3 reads TGTGTCAGAAGCTACTCGCCGGGACAGGGGAACAATGAGCAGTTCTTC.

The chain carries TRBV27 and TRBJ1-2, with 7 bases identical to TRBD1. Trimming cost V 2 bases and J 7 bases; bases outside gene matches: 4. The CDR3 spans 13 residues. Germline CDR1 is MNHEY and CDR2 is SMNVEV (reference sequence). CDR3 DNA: TGTGCCAGCAGTTTAACGACAGGGTCTGGCTACACCTTC. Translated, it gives CASSLTTGSGYTF.

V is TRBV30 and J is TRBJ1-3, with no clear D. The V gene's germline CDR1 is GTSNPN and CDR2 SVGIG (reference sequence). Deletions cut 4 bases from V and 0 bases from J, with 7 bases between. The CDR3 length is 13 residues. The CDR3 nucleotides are TGTGCCTGGACAGCTAGCTCTGGAAACACCATATATTTT. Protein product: CAWTASSGNTIYF.

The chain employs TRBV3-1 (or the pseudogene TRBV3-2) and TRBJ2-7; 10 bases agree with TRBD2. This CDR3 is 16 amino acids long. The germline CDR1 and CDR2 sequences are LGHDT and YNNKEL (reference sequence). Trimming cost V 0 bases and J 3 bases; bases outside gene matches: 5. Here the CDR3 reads CASSQDLASGSYEQYF. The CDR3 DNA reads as TGTGCCAGCAGCCAAGATCTGGCTAGCGGGAGCTACGAGCAGTACTTC.

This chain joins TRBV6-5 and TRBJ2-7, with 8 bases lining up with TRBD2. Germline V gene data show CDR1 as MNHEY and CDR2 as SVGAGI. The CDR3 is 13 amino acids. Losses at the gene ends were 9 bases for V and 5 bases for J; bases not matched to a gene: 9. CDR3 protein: CASTGTSLHEQYF. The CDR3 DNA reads TGTGCCAGTACCGGGACTAGTCTTCACGAGCAGTACTTC.

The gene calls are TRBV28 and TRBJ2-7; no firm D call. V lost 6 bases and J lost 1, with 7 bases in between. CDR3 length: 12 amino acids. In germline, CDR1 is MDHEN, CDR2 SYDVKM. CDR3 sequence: CASSLLSYEQYF. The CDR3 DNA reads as TGTGCCAGCAGCCTACTGTCCTACGAGCAGTACTTC.

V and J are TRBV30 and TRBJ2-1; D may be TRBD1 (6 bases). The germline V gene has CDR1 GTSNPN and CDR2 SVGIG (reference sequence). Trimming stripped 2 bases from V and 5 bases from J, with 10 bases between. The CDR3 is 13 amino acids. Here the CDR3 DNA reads TGTGCCTGGAGTACAGGGAACGACAATGAGCAGTTCTTC. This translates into CAWSTGNDNEQFF.

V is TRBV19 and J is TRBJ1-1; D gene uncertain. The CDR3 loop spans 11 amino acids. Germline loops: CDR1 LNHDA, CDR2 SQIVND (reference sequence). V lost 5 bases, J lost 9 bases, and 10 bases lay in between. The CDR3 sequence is CASSQTTQAFF. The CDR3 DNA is TGTGCCAGTAGTCAAACGACTCAAGCTTTCTTT.